The entry below gives a single TCR beta chain sequence along with its context. These data are taken from a study of cytomegalovirus exposure and HLA in healthy donors. Across the whole study: Earlier work reported some 110 million unique TCR beta sequences from 180 million or so T cells.

This PCR relied on a set of 60 Vbeta primers and 13 Jbeta primers. The method was immunoSEQ multiplex PCR; TCRdb's version includes in-frame clones alone and lacks a portion of them. The clone table shows about 140,000 clones, with the ten largest holding 2% to 3%. This CDR3 region has 14 residues. CDR1 is SEHNR and CDR2 is FQNEAQ in the germline V gene (reference sequence). Unmatched junction bases numbered 8, after V lost 5 bases and J lost 6 bases. The chain joins TRBV7-9 to TRBJ2-7; 9 bases line up with TRBD1. The sequencing sample was made of PBMCs. This TCR was sampled from a middle-aged man in good health and CMV-seronegative. CDR3 nucleotides: TGTGCCAGCAGCACCGGGACAGGGTCGCGCGAGCAGTACTTC. Translated, it gives CASSTGTGSREQYF.